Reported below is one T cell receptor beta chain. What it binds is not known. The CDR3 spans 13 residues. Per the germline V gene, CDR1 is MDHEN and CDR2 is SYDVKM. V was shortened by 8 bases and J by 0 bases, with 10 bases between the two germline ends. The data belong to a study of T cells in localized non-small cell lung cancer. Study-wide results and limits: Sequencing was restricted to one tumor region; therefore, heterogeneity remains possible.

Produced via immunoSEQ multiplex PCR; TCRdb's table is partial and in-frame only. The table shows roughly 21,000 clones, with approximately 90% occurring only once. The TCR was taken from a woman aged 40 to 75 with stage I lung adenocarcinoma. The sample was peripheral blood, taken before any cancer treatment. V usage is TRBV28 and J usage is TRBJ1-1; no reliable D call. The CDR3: CASAGTMNTEAFF. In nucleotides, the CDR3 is TGTGCCAGCGCGGGAACCATGAACACTGAAGCTTTCTTT.